This T cell receptor beta chain was found in a study of cytomegalovirus exposure and HLA in healthy donors. Turning to the study itself: About 85 million unique TCRs from HLA-typed donors were held in an early release of data. Findings and caveats of the study: The authors reported that TCR beta sequences could predict HLA-A and HLA-B alleles. These predictions were accurate for most subjects in the first cohort. The Asian-associated ancestry cluster reportedly had fewer N-insertions than the roughly 670-donor mean in a later analysis. The study flagged about 150 TCR beta chains as cytomegalovirus-associated.

This CDR3 has 12 residues. Germline V gene lookup returns CDR1 LNHDA and CDR2 SQIVND (reference sequence). The V end lost 7 bases, the J end lost 4 bases, and 10 bases lay between the germline ends. This clone was counted only a few times. Its antigen remains unidentified. Use of 60 Vbeta and 13 Jbeta primers characterized the PCR. The assay was immunoSEQ multiplex PCR, and TCRdb's table has in-frame clones only and misses some. The sample records around 170,000 clones, 77% being singletons. V is TRBV19 and J is TRBJ1-2; possible D gene TRBD1, 6 bases. This TCR came from a man between 18 and 29 years old in good health and CMV-seronegative. The material sequenced was PBMCs. CDR3 sequence (DNA): TGTGCCAGTAAACAGGGTCCCTATGGCTACACCTTC. Amino acid sequence: CASKQGPYGYTF. Full variable domain (outside the CDR3, taken from reference TRBV19 and TRBJ1-2): DGGITQSPKYLFRKEGQNVTLSCEQNLNHDAMYWYRQDPGQGLRLIYYSQIVNDFQKGDIAEGYSVSREKKESFPLTVTSAQKNPTAFYLCASKQGPYGYTFGSGTRLTVV.